The 2 T cell receptor beta chains in this list originate from one sample, sequenced in a study of cytomegalovirus exposure and HLA in healthy donors. It was with 60 Vbeta and 13 Jbeta primers that the PCR ran. The protocol was immunoSEQ multiplex PCR, while the TCRdb copy is restricted to in-frame clones and leaves out a portion. The table includes under 200,000 clones, roughly four fifths detected once. Sequencing was carried out using PBMCs. All receptors come from a woman aged 18-30 years in good health and CMV-seronegative.

J is TRBJ2-7 and V is TRBV21-1; TRBD2 is taken as the D call from the table, unchecked against the DNA. TRBV21-1 is annotated as a pseudogene. This CDR3 is 13 amino acids long. Here the CDR3 DNA reads TGTGCCAGCAGCAAGAGCCAGCGCTACGAGCAGTACGTC. Encoded protein: CASSKSQRYEQYV.

The chain has TRBV11-3 and TRBJ2-3, with a tentative D call TRBD2 (6 bases). V was pared by 5 bases and J by 2 bases, with 14 bases between. Germline assignment: CDR1 SGHNT and CDR2 YENEEA. The CDR3 runs 15 residues. CDR3 loop: CASSRSGLDTDTQYF. The CDR3 nucleotides read TGTGCCAGCAGCCGTAGCGGTCTGGACACAGATACGCAGTATTTT.